This TCR beta chain derives from a study of cytomegalovirus exposure and HLA in healthy donors. The PCR ran on 60 Vbeta and 13 Jbeta primers. Sequencing was performed with immunoSEQ multiplex PCR; in TCRdb, only in-frame clones are kept and a portion is missing. The table lists 130,000 to 150,000 clones, roughly three quarters of them singletons. A note on this clone: Its antigen is still unknown.

The CDR3 extends over 16 amino acids. Per the germline V gene, CDR1 is SGHRS and CDR2 is YFSETQ. Trimming took 4 bases from V and 5 from J; bases not matched to a gene: 7. Study-wide findings and caveats: Among TCR sequences, most were rare, though some public TCRs appeared in many donors. It was reported that the classifier diagnosed cytomegalovirus status with high specificity and sensitivity in both the original and validation cohorts.

Sequencing used PBMCs. V and J are TRBV5-1 and TRBJ2-5, with 14 positions matching TRBD2. The source is a woman aged 40-49 years in good health and CMV-seropositive. The CDR3 nucleotides read TGCGCCAGCAGCAACCCCGGGACTAGCGGGGGCGAGACCCAGTACTTC. Protein product: CASSNPGTSGGETQYF.